The rows below give T cell receptor beta chains drawn from one sample of a study of blood T cell repertoires in COVID-19. Clones were read by immunoSEQ multiplex PCR, and TCRdb kept only the in-frame ones, dropping some. The repertoire holds 50,000 to 70,000 clones, with about four fifths as singletons. Sequencing was performed on peripheral blood. These receptors were taken from a man aged 65-85 years with active COVID-19. Both conserved end residues are trimmed from each CDR3.

J gene | V gene | CDR3 protein
TRBJ1-1 | TRBV4-2 | ASSQFGLNTEAF
TRBJ2-2 | TRBV5-5 | ASSPSGTSSTGELF
TRBJ2-5 | TRBV3-1/TRBV3-2 | ASSPGTGPY
TRBJ2-2 | TRBV10-3 | AISEKNSGRGTGELF
TRBJ1-1 | TRBV7-2 | ASSWRQLQGPLRVF
TRBJ2-5 | TRBV3-1/TRBV3-2 | ASSPSGRPETQY
TRBJ2-1 | TRBV29-1 | SVGGASDL
TRBJ1-2 | TRBV19 | ASSRGVYGYT
TRBJ2-5 | TRBV5-8 | ASSSGQVQETQY
TRBJ2-5 | TRBV7-9 | ASSSPRDRRNQETQY
TRBJ2-5 | TRBV12-5 | ASGLVPSGKETQY
TRBJ2-7 | TRBV29-1 | SVEDLGTYEQY
TRBJ2-5 | TRBV11-2 | ASSSGRRVLEGETQY
TRBJ2-2 | TRBV5-4 | ASSLAGTSGRRNTGELF
TRBJ1-6 | TRBV3-1/TRBV3-2 | ASSRHNTRVGGSPLH
TRBJ2-3 | TRBV5-1 | ASSHTGGITDTQY
TRBJ2-3 | TRBV5-6 | ASSRGRQSTDTQY
TRBJ2-2 | TRBV6-2/TRBV6-3 | ASSYSKDSHTGELF
TRBJ1-3 | TRBV2 | ASSEQGAGNTIY
TRBJ2-3 | TRBV27 | ASSLSWRDTQY
TRBJ2-5 | TRBV4-2 | ASSLSASGKETQY
TRBJ1-1 | TRBV12-5 | ASGLWDRGPEAF
TRBJ2-1 | TRBV7-9 | ASSPSGTSGLYNEQF
TRBJ2-3 | TRBV5-1 | ASSLAGLGKDTQY
TRBJ1-2 | TRBV5-1 | ASATGASFYGYT
TRBJ1-2 | TRBV30 | AWTGDDSRGYT
TRBJ1-6 | TRBV19 | ASSLGQGFRSPLH
TRBJ2-1 | TRBV11-2 | ASSPHRDNEQF
TRBJ1-2 | TRBV24-1 | ATSDFWGGYT
TRBJ2-1 | TRBV7-2 | ASRLEVAGNSPQF
TRBJ2-3 | TRBV6-2/TRBV6-3 | ASSYVASGTDTQY
TRBJ1-1 | TRBV5-4 | ASSLDQIGTGGVTEAF
TRBJ1-4 | TRBV19 | ASSSSWTVNEKLF
TRBJ1-2 | TRBV3-1/TRBV3-2 | ASSPKGAPYGYT
TRBJ2-7 | TRBV6-5 | ASSDSNSYEQY
TRBJ1-5 | TRBV5-1 | ASSPGDRENQPQH
TRBJ2-1 | TRBV4-1 | ASSQDGLAGYDEQF
TRBJ2-1 | TRBV7-2 | ASSPDRGGHNEQF
TRBJ1-1 | TRBV18 | ASSLLSGTGQYEAF
TRBJ1-1 | TRBV3-1/TRBV3-2 | AAAAHANMNTEAF
TRBJ2-7 | TRBV6-5 | ASSYDDPVRGQY
TRBJ1-6 | TRBV9 | ASSVGNRVNSPLH
TRBJ2-7 | TRBV3-1/TRBV3-2 | ASSQGSVGQY
TRBJ2-2 | TRBV19 | ASQAGVGYTGELF
TRBJ2-7 | TRBV30 | AWATGEGEQY
TRBJ2-5 | TRBV29-1 | SVIPAGVETQY
TRBJ2-5 | TRBV19 | ASSIGTSGQETQY
TRBJ2-3 | TRBV27 | ASSFLKRTDTQY
TRBJ2-5 | TRBV5-6 | ASSLLASGKETQY
TRBJ2-7 | TRBV6-6 | ASSPSRTVNEQY
TRBJ2-1 | TRBV5-1 | ASSFLREGNEQF
TRBJ1-1 | TRBV4-2 | ASSPQGASTEAF